These 21 T cell receptor beta chains were sequenced from one sample in a study of technical replicates of blood from a handful of donors. Some clones are missing from TCRdb's copy, which holds only in-frame ones; the method was immunoSEQ multiplex PCR. Of 80,000 to 95,000 clones in the sample, less than 96% are singletons; the top ten hold roughly 0.36%. Sequencing was performed on T cells isolated from PBMCs. The origin of the receptors is a human donor in good health.

The count of this clone is one. The CDR3 region is CASSLGDSGLEGYTF. The CDR3 coding sequence is TGTGCCAGCAGCTTAGGGGACAGTGGCCTGGAGGGCTACACCTTC. The genes are TRBV7-9 and TRBJ1-2; 7 positions agree with TRBD1. Germline CDR1 is SEHNR and CDR2 is FQNEAQ (reference sequence). The J segment lost 8 bases and the V segment lost 1 base, leaving 10 bases of the junction unmatched. This CDR3 contains 15 residues.

The chain carries TRBV9 and TRBJ1-1, with D tentatively TRBD1 (5 bases). The CDR3 runs 14 residues. Germline values: CDR1 SGDLS, CDR2 YYNGEE. The V end lost 3 bases, the J end lost 4 bases, and 13 bases lay between the germline ends. The CDR3 region has the DNA TGTGCCAGCAGCGGAGCCGGACACTTCACTGAAGCTTTCTTT. Translated, it gives CASSGAGHFTEAFF. The whole variable domain, filled in from reference TRBV9 and TRBJ1-1, reads DSGVTQTPKHLITATGQRVTLRCSPRSGDLSVYWYQQSLDQGLQFLIQYYNGEERAKGNILERFSAQQFPDLHSELNLSSLELGDSALYFCASSGAGHFTEAFFGQGTRLTVV.

J is TRBJ2-5 and V is TRBV6-6; TRBD2 is a possible D gene (5 bases). The CDR3 spans 16 residues. V was pared by 7 bases and J by 2 bases, with 20 bases between. Germline V gene sequence: CDR1 MNHNY, CDR2 SVGAGI (reference sequence). The CDR3 protein is CASTALPEAQQETQYF. CDR3 nucleotides: TGTGCCAGCACCGCACTGCCGGAGGCTCAACAAGAGACCCAGTACTTC.

This rearrangement joins TRBV19 to TRBJ1-2, with TRBD1 as a possible D gene (5 bases). Trimming removed 4 bases from V and 2 bases from J, with 5 bases in between. This CDR3 is built from 12 residues. Germline V gene data show CDR1 as LNHDA and CDR2 as SQIVND (reference sequence). The CDR3 nucleotides are TGTGCCAGTAGTAACAGGAACTATGGCTACACCTTC. Translating it yields CASSNRNYGYTF.

The chain links TRBV15 to TRBJ2-7, with 8 bases fitting TRBD2. Unmatched junction bases numbered 3, after V lost 0 bases and J lost 2 bases. Germline CDR1 and CDR2: LNHNV and YYDKDF (reference sequence). This CDR3 spans 15 amino acids. The CDR3 region has the DNA TGTGCCACCAGCAGAGAGCGGGAGGTCCCCTACGAGCAGTACTTC. Its protein is CATSREREVPYEQYF. The whole variable domain, filled in from reference TRBV15 and TRBJ2-7, reads DAMVIQNPRYQVTQFGKPVTLSCSQTLNHNVMYWYQQKSSQAPKLLFHYYDKDFNNEADTPDNFQSRRPNTSFCFLDIRSPGLGDTAMYLCATSREREVPYEQYFGPGTRLTVT.

This clone was seen a single time. The chain employs TRBV4-1 and TRBJ2-7; D not certain. Germline values: CDR1 MGHRA, CDR2 YSYEKL. V gave up 3 bases and J gave up 4 bases, with 10 bases separating them. This CDR3 comprises 13 residues. The CDR3 reads CASSQSQVYEQYF. CDR3 sequence (DNA): TGCGCCAGCAGCCAGTCGCAGGTATACGAGCAGTACTTC.

The V call is TRBV6-5, the J call TRBJ1-4; 7 bases are a match to TRBD1. The CDR3 runs 13 residues. The V segment lost 7 bases and the J segment 8 bases; nucleotides outside the gene matches: 7. Germline V lookup: CDR1 MNHEY, CDR2 SVGAGI. The CDR3 protein is CASTGGPQEKLFF. CDR3 DNA: TGTGCCAGCACAGGGGGTCCTCAGGAAAAACTGTTTTTT.

The chain links TRBV7-9 to TRBJ2-1; 11 bases map to TRBD2. Germline V gene sequence: CDR1 SEHNR, CDR2 FQNEAQ (reference sequence). The V gene end was trimmed by 2 bases and the J gene end by 10 bases; junction bases not matched to a gene: 16. This CDR3 comprises 18 residues. This CDR3 is CASSLLVILAGGGAEQFF. Written as DNA, the CDR3 is TGTGCCAGCAGCTTATTAGTAATTCTAGCGGGAGGTGGGGCAGAGCAGTTCTTC. Looking up the rest from reference TRBV7-9 and TRBJ2-1 gives the full variable domain: DTGVSQNPRHKITKRGQNVTFRCDPISEHNRLYWYRQTLGQGPEFLTYFQNEAQLEKSRLLSDRFSAERPKGSFSTLEIQRTEQGDSAMYLCASSLLVILAGGGAEQFFGPGTRLTVL.

V and J are TRBV6-5 and TRBJ2-5; D is possibly TRBD1 (6 bases). Germline V gene data show CDR1 as MNHEY and CDR2 as SVGAGI. This CDR3 contains 15 residues. With 2 bases removed from V and 5 bases from J, the gap between germline ends came to 15 bases. CDR3 region: CASSYIAGAEETQYF. The DNA for the CDR3 is TGTGCCAGCAGTTACATAGCAGGGGCCGAGGAGACCCAGTACTTC.

The chain recombines TRBV4-1 with TRBJ2-2, with a weak D call TRBD1 (5 bases). The germline V and J ends were trimmed by 6 bases and 4 bases, with 12 bases remaining between them. The CDR3 is 14 amino acids. The germline CDR1 and CDR2 sequences are MGHRA and YSYEKL. The DNA for the CDR3 is TGCGCCAGCAGGGGGATAGGGGTCACCGGGGAGCTGTTTTTT. It encodes CASRGIGVTGELFF.

V gene TRBV18 combines with J gene TRBJ1-2, with unresolved D. Germline V gives CDR1 KGHSH, CDR2 LQKENI. This CDR3 spans 15 amino acids. V lost 6 bases and J lost 3, with 17 bases in between. The CDR3 DNA follows: TGTGCCAGCTCCCAGGCAGTTGCGAGTCACTATGGCTACACCTTC. It encodes CASSQAVASHYGYTF.

The DNA for the CDR3 is TGTGCCAGCTCACCAGTAGGGGGCCAGCCCCAGCATTTT. This translates into CASSPVGGQPQHF. The genes are TRBV18 and TRBJ1-5, with 7 bases identical to TRBD1. Germline V gene sequence: CDR1 KGHSH, CDR2 LQKENI. V was pared by 2 bases and J by 7 bases, with 2 bases of the junction left unmatched. The CDR3 runs 13 residues.

The chain couples TRBV29-1 to TRBJ2-7; 7 bases agree with TRBD1. The CDR3 has 14 residues. Germline values: CDR1 SQVTM, CDR2 ANQGSEA. V was clipped by 5 bases and J by 7 bases; unmatched bases: 14. The DNA for the CDR3 is TGCAGCGTTCATCGTGGGACAGCTTCAGGTGAGCAGTACTTC. Translating it yields CSVHRGTASGEQYF.

The chain employs TRBV12-5 and TRBJ2-1; 7 bases line up with TRBD2. V was clipped by 5 bases and J by 6 bases; unmatched bases: 7. Germline-derived CDR1 and CDR2 are LGHNT and FRNRAP. There are 14 residues in the CDR3. This CDR3 reads CASGGKLARNEQFF. The CDR3 DNA reads TGTGCTAGTGGTGGGAAACTAGCGCGCAATGAGCAGTTCTTC.

The chain carries TRBV19 and TRBJ2-7; TRBD1 matches 10 bases. CDR3 length: 14 residues. Trimming took 8 bases from V and 6 from J; bases not matched to a gene: 10. From germline, CDR1 is LNHDA and CDR2 SQIVND (reference sequence). In nucleotides, the CDR3 is TGTGCCAGTCGTTTTGGGACAGGGGTGAGCGAGCAGTACTTC. Translating it yields CASRFGTGVSEQYF.

The genes are TRBV6-5 and TRBJ2-3; 9 bases align to TRBD1. Per germline, CDR1 MNHEY and CDR2 SVGAGI. This CDR3 is built from 15 residues. With 3 bases clipped from V and 4 bases from J, the junction kept 5 bases outside the gene matches. The CDR3 DNA reads as TGTGCCAGCAGTTATCCGGGACAGGGACCAGATACGCAGTATTTT. Protein sequence: CASSYPGQGPDTQYF.

V gene TRBV2 combines with J gene TRBJ2-1, with D tentatively TRBD2 (5 bases). Looked up from germline, CDR1 is SNHLY and CDR2 is FYNNEI. Trimming left V 0 bases short and J 10 bases short, with 10 bases between. This CDR3 has 13 residues. The CDR3 coding sequence is TGTGCCAGCAGTGAAGCACCGAGGGAAGAGCAGTTCTTC. This sequence encodes CASSEAPREEQFF.

The chain carries TRBV7-9 and TRBJ2-2, with D perhaps matching TRBD1 (6 bases). The CDR3 extends over 16 amino acids. Trimming took off 5 bases at V and 6 bases at J, with 19 bases between the two ends. Germline CDR1 is SEHNR and CDR2 is FQNEAQ (reference sequence). CDR3 coding DNA: TGTGCCAGCAGCGCGTTACAGGGTCCCCCGGCCGGGGAGCTGTTTTTT. It is translated as CASSALQGPPAGELFF.

The J gene is TRBJ2-2, the V gene TRBV11-2; no definite D call. The CDR3 is 15 residues long. CDR1 is SGHAT and CDR2 is FQNNGV in the germline V gene. The V and J ends lost 2 bases and 6 bases respectively, with 13 bases between them. The CDR3 reads CASSLLSIFSGELFF. CDR3 nucleotides: TGTGCCAGCAGCTTACTATCCATCTTCTCCGGGGAGCTGTTTTTT.

This clone was found once. The chain recombines TRBV6-1 with TRBJ1-5, with 8 nucleotides matching TRBD1. Germline trimming cut 2 bases from V and 7 bases from J; bases unmatched to any gene: 13. There are 17 residues in the CDR3. Germline-derived CDR1 and CDR2 are MNHNS and SASEGT. The CDR3 loop reads CASSEYGTGRLQQPQHF. CDR3 DNA: TGTGCCAGCAGTGAATACGGGACAGGTCGACTGCAGCAGCCCCAGCATTTT.

The table lists this clone with a count of one. J is TRBJ2-2 and V is TRBV13, with D hard to call. CDR1 and CDR2 from the germline V gene are PRHDT and FYEKMQ (reference sequence). This CDR3 comprises 14 residues. V was clipped by 5 bases and J by 4 bases, with 11 bases between them. The CDR3 here is CASSHRPGTGELFF. CDR3 in DNA: TGTGCCAGCAGCCATCGGCCAGGCACCGGGGAGCTGTTTTTT.